This T cell receptor beta chain was captured in a study of long-term antiretroviral therapy in people with HIV. People in the study who had HIV all got their treatment in the United States. With 3 bases clipped from V and 7 bases from J, the junction kept 16 bases outside the gene matches. The CDR3 is 17 residues long. The germline gives CDR1 SGHRS, CDR2 YFSETQ. Survey level was the resolution at which the v3.0 immunoSEQ assay ran. For each individual sample, sequencing targeted roughly 40,000-50,000 T-cell genomes. Data came from immunoSEQ multiplex PCR; TCRdb stores just in-frame clones and leaves some out. The table records approximately 36,000 clones, roughly 82% of them present only once. Notes on this clone: The antigen is undetermined.

Study findings and constraints: CDR3 lengths in HIV samples spanned a narrower range than controls. Unavailable data included ART adherence, viral resistance and therapy changes (switches in treatment).

The sample was unsorted PBMCs, taken 0.6 years after starting antiretroviral therapy. The rearrangement uses TRBV5-1 and TRBJ2-1; 7 nucleotides align to TRBD2. The sequence was collected from a man aged 18 to 30 with HIV. Here the CDR3 reads CASSWAALAEGRNEQFF. The CDR3 DNA reads TGCGCCAGCAGCTGGGCCGCGCTAGCGGAGGGGCGTAATGAGCAGTTCTTC.